A selection of T cell receptor beta chains follows, all from one sample in a study of Ad26.COV2.S vaccination and SARS-CoV-2 variants. Profiled with immunoSEQ multiplex PCR; TCRdb holds only in-frame clones, not every one. The sample consists of some 500,000 clones, roughly nine tenths of them appearing once. The source material was peripheral blood, sampled in a trial of Ad26.COV2.S vaccine versus placebo. These receptors were collected from a person aged 18 to 65 who received the Ad26.COV2.S COVID-19 vaccine or a placebo. Each CDR3 is given with its conserved first and last residue. A D gene is named only where the DNA matches it firmly. The size of a clone is reported for some rows only, either as once, few or many, or as a class for expanded clones.

clone_size	d_call	v_call	j_call	cdr3_aa	cdr3_nt
.	.	TRBV6-6	TRBJ1-2	CASSYSIGTGYTF	TGTGCCAGCAGTTACTCAATAGGGACTGGCTACACCTTC
.	.	TRBV7-6	TRBJ2-7	CASSNEFLGTPHYEQYF	TGTGCCAGCAGCAACGAATTCCTCGGGACTCCTCACTACGAGCAGTACTTC
.	TRBD2	TRBV9	TRBJ2-1	CASGASGFDNEQFF	TGTGCCAGCGGGGCTAGCGGGTTCGACAATGAGCAGTTCTTC
few	.	TRBV6-5	TRBJ1-1	CASKQWDTEAFF	TGTGCCAGCAAACAGTGGGACACTGAAGCTTTCTTT
.	TRBD1	TRBV11-2	TRBJ2-2	CASRWDSPSTGELFF	TGTGCCAGCAGATGGGACAGCCCCTCCACCGGGGAGCTGTTTTTT
.	.	TRBV18	TRBJ2-1	CASSPSLVASSEQFF	TGTGCCAGCTCACCTTCCCTAGTCGCAAGCAGTGAGCAGTTCTTC
.	.	TRBV9	TRBJ2-3	CASSPQVARDTQYF	TGTGCCAGCAGCCCTCAGGTAGCTAGAGATACGCAGTATTTT
.	TRBD2	TRBV9	TRBJ2-3	CASPSGGAWDTQYF	TGTGCCAGCCCTAGCGGGGGGGCGTGGGATACGCAGTATTTT
.	.	TRBV28	TRBJ2-3	CASSLMFPDTQYF	TGTGCCAGCAGTCTTATGTTCCCAGATACGCAGTATTTT
.	.	TRBV7-2	TRBJ1-2	CASSPHYGYTF	TGTGCCAGCAGCCCCCATTATGGCTACACCTTC
.	.	TRBV5-6	TRBJ1-2	CASSHKSRDGYGYTF	TGTGCCAGCAGCCATAAGTCCCGGGACGGGTATGGCTACACCTTC
.	.	TRBV5-6	TRBJ1-1	CASSFQVNTEAFF	TGTGCCAGCAGCTTTCAGGTGAACACTGAAGCTTTCTTT
.	.	TRBV9	TRBJ2-5	CASPREETQYF	TGTGCCAGCCCCCGTGAGGAGACCCAGTACTTC
.	.	TRBV15	TRBJ1-6	CATSRDYTAYNSPLHF	TGTGCCACCAGCAGAGATTACACGGCCTATAATTCACCCCTCCACTTT
.	TRBD1	TRBV19	TRBJ1-3	CASSSTGQGSSGNTIYF	TGTGCCAGTTCCTCAACCGGACAGGGGAGTTCGGGAAACACCATATATTTT
.	TRBD2	TRBV7-9	TRBJ2-2	CAGLAGENSGELFF	TGTGCCGGACTAGCGGGAGAGAATTCCGGGGAGCTGTTTTTT
.	TRBD2	TRBV19	TRBJ2-7	CASSLSGGDLREQYF	TGTGCCAGTAGTCTTAGCGGGGGGGACTTGCGAGAGCAGTACTTC
.	.	TRBV5-5	TRBJ2-4	CASSLGPSIGGIQYF	TGTGCCAGCAGCTTGGGGCCCTCCATTGGGGGCATTCAGTACTTC
.	TRBD2	TRBV10-3	TRBJ2-5	CAINSLAGRETQYF	TGTGCCATCAACTCTCTAGCGGGGAGGGAGACCCAGTACTTC
.	TRBD1	TRBV7-2	TRBJ2-6	CASSPRPLDRSGANVLTF	TGTGCCAGCAGCCCCCGGCCCCTGGACAGGTCTGGGGCCAACGTCCTGACTTTC
.	TRBD1	TRBV5-1	TRBJ1-2	CASSLGQGKEGYTF	TGCGCCAGCAGCTTGGGACAGGGGAAGGAGGGCTACACCTTC
few	.	TRBV2	TRBJ2-2	CASSEERTGELFF	TGTGCCAGCAGTGAAGAACGTACCGGGGAGCTGTTTTTT
.	.	TRBV6-2/TRBV6-3	TRBJ1-1	CASSYLRLNTEAFF	TGTGCCAGCAGTTACCTCAGACTGAACACTGAAGCTTTCTTT
few	.	TRBV5-6	TRBJ2-5	CASSLRLEETQYF	TGTGCCAGCAGCTTGAGGTTAGAAGAGACCCAGTACTTC
.	.	TRBV6-1	TRBJ2-2	CASREHRWAGGDTGELFF	TGTGCCAGCAGGGAACATCGGTGGGCAGGAGGGGATACCGGGGAGCTGTTTTTT
.	TRBD1	TRBV4-3	TRBJ1-6	CASSQWSGGRTGNYNSPLHF	TGCGCCAGCAGCCAATGGAGTGGGGGACGGACAGGGAACTATAATTCACCCCTCCACTTT
.	TRBD1	TRBV5-4	TRBJ2-2	CASSPGTGRHTGELFF	TGTGCCAGCAGCCCGGGGACAGGGAGGCACACCGGGGAGCTGTTTTTT
.	.	TRBV2	TRBJ1-1	CASSIESGEGTEAFF	TGTGCCAGCAGTATTGAATCCGGGGAGGGCACTGAAGCTTTCTTT
.	.	TRBV5-4	TRBJ1-3	CASSGGARPGNTIYF	TGTGCCAGCAGCGGGGGTGCGAGGCCGGGAAACACCATATATTTT
.	.	TRBV11-3	TRBJ1-3	CASSLGLISGNTIYF	TGTGCCAGCAGCTTGGGACTGATCTCTGGAAACACCATATATTTT
.	.	TRBV6-2/TRBV6-3	TRBJ2-1	CASSPPDRGYNEQFF	TGTGCCAGCAGTCCCCCGGATAGAGGCTACAATGAGCAGTTCTTC
.	.	TRBV30	TRBJ1-6	CAWRQAGSSYNSPLHF	TGTGCCTGGAGGCAGGCAGGGAGCTCCTATAATTCACCCCTCCACTTT
.	.	TRBV3-1/TRBV3-2	TRBJ1-1	CASSQDFGVRAFF	TGTGCCAGCAGCCAAGATTTCGGGGTACGAGCTTTCTTT
.	.	TRBV10-3	TRBJ1-6	CAISEPTNSPLHF	TGTGCCATCAGTGAGCCGACTAATTCACCCCTCCACTTT
.	TRBD1	TRBV2	TRBJ2-3	CASSRQGWSDTQYF	TGTGCCAGCAGTCGACAGGGTTGGTCAGATACGCAGTATTTT
once	TRBD1	TRBV7-9	TRBJ2-2	CASSAGQGATGELFF	TGTGCCAGCAGCGCGGGACAGGGGGCGACCGGGGAGCTGTTTTTT
.	.	TRBV6-2/TRBV6-3	TRBJ1-1	CASSLEGMGYTEAFF	TGTGCCAGCAGTTTGGAGGGGATGGGGTATACTGAAGCTTTCTTT
.	TRBD1	TRBV4-3	TRBJ1-3	CASSPMTGSGNTIYF	TGCGCCAGCAGCCCCATGACAGGGAGCGGAAACACCATATATTTT
.	.	TRBV7-8	TRBJ1-3	CASSPSELNSGNTIYF	TGTGCCAGCAGCCCCTCGGAACTCAACTCTGGAAACACCATATATTTT